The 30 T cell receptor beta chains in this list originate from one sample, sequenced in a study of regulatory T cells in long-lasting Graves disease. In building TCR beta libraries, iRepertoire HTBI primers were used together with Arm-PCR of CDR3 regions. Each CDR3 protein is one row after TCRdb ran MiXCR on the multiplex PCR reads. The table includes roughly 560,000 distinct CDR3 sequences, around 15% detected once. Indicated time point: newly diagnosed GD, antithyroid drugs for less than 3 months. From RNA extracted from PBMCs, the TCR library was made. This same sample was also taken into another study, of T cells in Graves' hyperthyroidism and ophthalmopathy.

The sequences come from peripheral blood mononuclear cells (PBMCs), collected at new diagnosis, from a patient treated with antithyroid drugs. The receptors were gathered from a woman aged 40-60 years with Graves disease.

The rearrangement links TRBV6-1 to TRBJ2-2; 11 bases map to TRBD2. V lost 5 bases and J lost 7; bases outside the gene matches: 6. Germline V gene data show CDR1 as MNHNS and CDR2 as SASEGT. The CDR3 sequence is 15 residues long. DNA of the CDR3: TGTGCCAGCAGTCTTGGTAGCGGGGGGGTCGGGGAGCTGTTTTTT. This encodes CASSLGSGGVGELFF.

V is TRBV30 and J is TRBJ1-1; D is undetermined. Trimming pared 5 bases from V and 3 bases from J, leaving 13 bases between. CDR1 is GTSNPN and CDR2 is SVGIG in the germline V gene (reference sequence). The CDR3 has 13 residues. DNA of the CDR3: TGTGCCTGGGGACTGCTGGGAGACACTGAAGCTTTCTTT. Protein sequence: CAWGLLGDTEAFF.

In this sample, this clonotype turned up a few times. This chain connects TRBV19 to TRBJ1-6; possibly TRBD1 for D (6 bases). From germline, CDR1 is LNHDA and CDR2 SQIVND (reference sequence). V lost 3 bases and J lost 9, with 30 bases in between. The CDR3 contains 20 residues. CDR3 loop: CASSMRPVAPRQAQSSPLHF. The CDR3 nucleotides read TGTGCCAGTAGTATGCGTCCGGTTGCTCCCCGACAGGCCCAGAGTTCACCCCTCCACTTT.

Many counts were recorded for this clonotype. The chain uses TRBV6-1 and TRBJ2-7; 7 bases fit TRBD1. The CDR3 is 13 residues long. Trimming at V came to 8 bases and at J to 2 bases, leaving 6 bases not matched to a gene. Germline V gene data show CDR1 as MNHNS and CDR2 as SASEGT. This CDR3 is CASAHRGTYEQYF. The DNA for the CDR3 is TGTGCCAGCGCACACAGGGGTACCTACGAGCAGTACTTC.

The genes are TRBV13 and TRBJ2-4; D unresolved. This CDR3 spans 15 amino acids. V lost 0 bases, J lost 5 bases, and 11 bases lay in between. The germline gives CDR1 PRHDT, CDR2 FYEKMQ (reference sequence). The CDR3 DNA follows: TGTGCCAGCAGCTTAGGAGATAACCGTGAAAACATTCAGTACTTC. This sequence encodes CASSLGDNRENIQYF.

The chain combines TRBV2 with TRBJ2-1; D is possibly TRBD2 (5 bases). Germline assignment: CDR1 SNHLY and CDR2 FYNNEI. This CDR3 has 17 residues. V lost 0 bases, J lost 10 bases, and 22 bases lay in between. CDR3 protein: CASSEALGLADLGEQFF. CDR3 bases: TGTGCCAGCAGTGAAGCGCTAGGGCTAGCAGACTTGGGGGAGCAGTTCTTC.

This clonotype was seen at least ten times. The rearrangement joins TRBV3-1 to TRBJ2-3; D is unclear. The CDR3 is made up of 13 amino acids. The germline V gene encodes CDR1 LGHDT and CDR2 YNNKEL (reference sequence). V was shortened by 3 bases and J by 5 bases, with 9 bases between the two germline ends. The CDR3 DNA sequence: TGTGCCAGCAGCCAGATGGCGAGAGATACGCAGTATTTT. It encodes CASSQMARDTQYF.

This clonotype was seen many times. The DNA for the CDR3 is TGTGCCAGCAGTGGGCGACAGGTCCTAAGCGAGCAGTACTTC. Protein product: CASSGRQVLSEQYF. The rearrangement uses TRBV12-3 or TRBV12-4 and TRBJ2-7; possibly TRBD1 for D (6 bases). V was clipped by 5 bases and J by 6 bases, with 17 bases between them. The CDR3 sequence is 14 residues long.

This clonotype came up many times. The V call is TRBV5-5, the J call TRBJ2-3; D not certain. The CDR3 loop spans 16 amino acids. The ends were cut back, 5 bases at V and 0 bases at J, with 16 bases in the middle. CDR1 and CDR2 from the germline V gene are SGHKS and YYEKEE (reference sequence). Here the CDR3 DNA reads TGTGCCAGCAGGCGAGCCGTCCCTACTAGCACAGATACGCAGTATTTT. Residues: CASRRAVPTSTDTQYF.

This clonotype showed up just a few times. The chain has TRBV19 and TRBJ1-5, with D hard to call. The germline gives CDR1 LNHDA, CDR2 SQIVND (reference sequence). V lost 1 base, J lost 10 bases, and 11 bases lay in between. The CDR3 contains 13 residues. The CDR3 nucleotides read TGTGCCAGTAGTATAGGTTCAGGCGACCCCCAGCATTTT. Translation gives CASSIGSGDPQHF.

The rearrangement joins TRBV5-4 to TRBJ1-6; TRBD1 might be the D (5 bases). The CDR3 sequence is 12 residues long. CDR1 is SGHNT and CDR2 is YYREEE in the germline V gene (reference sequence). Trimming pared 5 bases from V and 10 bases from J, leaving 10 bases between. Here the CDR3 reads CASSAAGSPLHF. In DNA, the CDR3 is TGTGCCAGCAGTGCAGCAGGGTCACCCCTCCACTTT.

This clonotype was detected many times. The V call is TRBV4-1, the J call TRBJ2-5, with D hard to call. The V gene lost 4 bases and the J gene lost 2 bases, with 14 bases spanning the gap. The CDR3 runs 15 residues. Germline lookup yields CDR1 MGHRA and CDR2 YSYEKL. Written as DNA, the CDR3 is TGCGCCAGCAGCCTAACGAAACCCAGACAAGAGACCCAGTACTTC. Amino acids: CASSLTKPRQETQYF.

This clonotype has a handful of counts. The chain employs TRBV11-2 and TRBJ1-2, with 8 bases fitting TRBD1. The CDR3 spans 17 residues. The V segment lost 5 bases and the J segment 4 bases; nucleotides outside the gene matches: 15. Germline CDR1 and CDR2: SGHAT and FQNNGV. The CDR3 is CASSPTLTRGRGYGYTF. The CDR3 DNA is TGTGCCAGCAGCCCGACCCTGACCAGGGGGCGCGGCTATGGCTACACCTTC.

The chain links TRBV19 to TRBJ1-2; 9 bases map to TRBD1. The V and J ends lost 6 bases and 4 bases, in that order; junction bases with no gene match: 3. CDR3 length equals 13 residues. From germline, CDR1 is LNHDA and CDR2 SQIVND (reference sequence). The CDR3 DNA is TGTGCCAGTAGAGTACAGGGGGCCTATGGCTACACCTTC. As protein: CASRVQGAYGYTF.

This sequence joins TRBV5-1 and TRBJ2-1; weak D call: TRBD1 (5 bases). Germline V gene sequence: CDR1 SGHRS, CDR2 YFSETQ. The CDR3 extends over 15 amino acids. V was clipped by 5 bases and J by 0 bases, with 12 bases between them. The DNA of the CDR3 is TGCGCCAGCAGTCCCAGGGCAGACTCCTACAATGAGCAGTTCTTC. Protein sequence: CASSPRADSYNEQFF.

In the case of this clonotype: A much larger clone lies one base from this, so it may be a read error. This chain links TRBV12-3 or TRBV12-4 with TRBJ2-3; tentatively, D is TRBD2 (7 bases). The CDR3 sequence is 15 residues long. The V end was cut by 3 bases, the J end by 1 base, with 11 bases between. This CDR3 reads CASSFGGPGTDTQYF. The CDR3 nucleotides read TGTGCCAGCAGTTTCGGGGGGCCCGGCACAGATACGCAGTATTTT.

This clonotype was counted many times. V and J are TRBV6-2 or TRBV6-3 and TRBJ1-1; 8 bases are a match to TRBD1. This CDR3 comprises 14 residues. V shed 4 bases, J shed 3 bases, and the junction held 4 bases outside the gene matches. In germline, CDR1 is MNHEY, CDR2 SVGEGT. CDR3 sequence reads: CASSLQGEDTEAFF. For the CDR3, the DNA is TGTGCCAGCAGTTTACAGGGGGAAGACACTGAAGCTTTCTTT.

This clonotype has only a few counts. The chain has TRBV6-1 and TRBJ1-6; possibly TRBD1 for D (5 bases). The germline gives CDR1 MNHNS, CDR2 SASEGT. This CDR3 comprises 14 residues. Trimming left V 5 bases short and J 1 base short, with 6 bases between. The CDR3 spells CASSRGSYNSPLHF. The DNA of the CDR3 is TGTGCCAGCAGTCGGGGGTCCTATAATTCACCCCTCCACTTT.

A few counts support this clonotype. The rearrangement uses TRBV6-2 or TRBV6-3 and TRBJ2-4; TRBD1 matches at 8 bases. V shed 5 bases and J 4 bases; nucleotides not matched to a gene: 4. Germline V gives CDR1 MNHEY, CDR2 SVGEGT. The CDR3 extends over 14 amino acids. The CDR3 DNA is TGTGCCAGCAGTCCTACAGGGGGAAAAAACATTCAGTACTTC. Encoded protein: CASSPTGGKNIQYF.

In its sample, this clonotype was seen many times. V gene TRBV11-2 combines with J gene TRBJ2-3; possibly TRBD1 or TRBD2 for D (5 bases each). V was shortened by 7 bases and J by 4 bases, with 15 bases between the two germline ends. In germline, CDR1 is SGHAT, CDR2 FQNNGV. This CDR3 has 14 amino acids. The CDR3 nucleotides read TGTGCCAGCACCCCGGGACCCGGGGCAGATACGCAGTATTTT. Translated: CASTPGPGADTQYF.

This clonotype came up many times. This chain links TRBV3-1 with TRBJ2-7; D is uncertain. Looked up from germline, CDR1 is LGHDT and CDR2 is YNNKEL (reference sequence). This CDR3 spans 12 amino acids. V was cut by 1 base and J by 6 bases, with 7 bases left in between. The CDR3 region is CASSQVDREQYF. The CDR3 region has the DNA TGTGCCAGCAGCCAAGTAGACCGCGAGCAGTACTTC.

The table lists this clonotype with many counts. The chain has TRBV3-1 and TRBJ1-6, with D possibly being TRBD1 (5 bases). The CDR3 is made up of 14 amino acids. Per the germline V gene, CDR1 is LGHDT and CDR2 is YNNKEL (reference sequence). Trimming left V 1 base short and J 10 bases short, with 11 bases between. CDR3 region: CASSQVEGLSPLHF. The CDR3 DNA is TGTGCCAGCAGCCAAGTTGAGGGGTTATCACCCCTCCACTTT. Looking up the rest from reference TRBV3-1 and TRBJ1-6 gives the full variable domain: DTAVSQTPKYLVTQMGNDKSIKCEQNLGHDTMYWYKQDSKKFLKIMFSYNNKELIINETVPNRFSPKSPDKAHLNLHINSLELGDSAVYFCASSQVEGLSPLHFGNGTRLTVT.

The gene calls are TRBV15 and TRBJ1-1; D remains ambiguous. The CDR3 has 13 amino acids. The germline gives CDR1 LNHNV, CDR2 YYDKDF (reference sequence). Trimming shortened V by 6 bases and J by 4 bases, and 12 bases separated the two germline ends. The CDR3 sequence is CATSLTFGTEAFF. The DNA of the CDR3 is TGTGCCACCAGTCTGACATTCGGCACTGAAGCTTTCTTT.

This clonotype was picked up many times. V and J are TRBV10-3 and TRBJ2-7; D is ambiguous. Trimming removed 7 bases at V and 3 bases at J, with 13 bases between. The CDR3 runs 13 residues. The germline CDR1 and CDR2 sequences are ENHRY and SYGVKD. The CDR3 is CAITPDPFYEQYF. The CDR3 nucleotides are TGTGCCATCACCCCTGACCCTTTCTACGAGCAGTACTTC.

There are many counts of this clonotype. CDR3 DNA: TGTGCCAGCAGCCTTACAGGGGAAACAGATACGCAGTATTTT. It is translated as CASSLTGETDTQYF. This chain links TRBV3-1 with TRBJ2-3, with TRBD1 identical over 7 bases. The CDR3 spans 14 residues. J was trimmed by 3 bases and V by 4 bases; bases with no gene match: 4. Per the germline V gene, CDR1 is LGHDT and CDR2 is YNNKEL (reference sequence).

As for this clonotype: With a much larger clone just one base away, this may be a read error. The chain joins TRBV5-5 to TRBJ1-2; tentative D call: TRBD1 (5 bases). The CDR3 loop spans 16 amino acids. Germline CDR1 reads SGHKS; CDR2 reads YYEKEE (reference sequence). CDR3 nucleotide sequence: TGTGCCAGCAGCACCCCGGGGCAGCCCTTTAACTATGGCTACGCCTTC. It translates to CASSTPGQPFNYGYAF.

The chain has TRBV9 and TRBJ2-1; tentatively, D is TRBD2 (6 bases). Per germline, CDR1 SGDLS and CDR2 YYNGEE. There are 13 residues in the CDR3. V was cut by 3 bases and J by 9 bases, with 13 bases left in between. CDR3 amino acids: CASSAVEGREQFF. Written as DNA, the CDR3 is TGTGCCAGCAGCGCCGTGGAGGGGCGTGAGCAGTTCTTC.

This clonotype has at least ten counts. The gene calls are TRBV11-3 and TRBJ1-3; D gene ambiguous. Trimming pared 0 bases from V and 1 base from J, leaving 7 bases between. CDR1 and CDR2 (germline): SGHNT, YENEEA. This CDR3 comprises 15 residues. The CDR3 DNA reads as TGTGCCAGCAGCTTAGATAACCTTTCTGGAAACACCATATATTTT. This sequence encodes CASSLDNLSGNTIYF.

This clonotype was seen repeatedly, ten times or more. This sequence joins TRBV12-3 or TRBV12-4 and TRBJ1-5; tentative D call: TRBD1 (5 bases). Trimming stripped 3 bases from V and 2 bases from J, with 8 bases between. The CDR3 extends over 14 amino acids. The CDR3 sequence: CASSFMGGNQPQHF. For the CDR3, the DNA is TGTGCCAGCAGTTTTATGGGGGGCAATCAGCCCCAGCATTTT.

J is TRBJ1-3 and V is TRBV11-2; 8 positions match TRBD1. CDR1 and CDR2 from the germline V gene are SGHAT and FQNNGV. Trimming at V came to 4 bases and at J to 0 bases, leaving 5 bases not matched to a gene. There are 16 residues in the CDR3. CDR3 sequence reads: CASSSLRGPSGNTIYF. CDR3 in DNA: TGTGCCAGCAGCTCCCTCAGGGGGCCCTCTGGAAACACCATATATTTT.